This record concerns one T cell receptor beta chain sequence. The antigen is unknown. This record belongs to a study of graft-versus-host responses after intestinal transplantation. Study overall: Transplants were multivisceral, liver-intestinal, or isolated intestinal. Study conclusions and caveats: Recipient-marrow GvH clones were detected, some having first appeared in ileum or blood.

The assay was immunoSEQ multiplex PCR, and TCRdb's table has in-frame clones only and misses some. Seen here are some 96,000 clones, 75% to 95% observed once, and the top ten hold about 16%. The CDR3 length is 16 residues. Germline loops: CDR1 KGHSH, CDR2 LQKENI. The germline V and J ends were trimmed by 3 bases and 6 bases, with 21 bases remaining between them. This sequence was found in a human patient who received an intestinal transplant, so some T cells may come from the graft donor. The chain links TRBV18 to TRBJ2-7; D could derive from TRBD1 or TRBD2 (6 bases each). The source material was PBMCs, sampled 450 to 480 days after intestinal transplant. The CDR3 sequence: CASSPKTYPRGPEQYF. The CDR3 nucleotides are TGTGCCAGCTCACCCAAAACCTACCCCCGGGGGCCCGAGCAGTACTTC.